This T cell receptor beta chain was sequenced in a study of T cell repertoires in cytomegalovirus infection. TCRdb re-called the reads through MiXCR, storing one row per CDR3 protein. This table holds approximately 76,000 distinct CDR3 sequences, around 3.4% found once. This clonotype was seen ten or more times. This CDR3 is built from 14 residues. V was shortened by 2 bases and J by 10 bases, with 17 bases between the two germline ends. The V gene's germline CDR1 is MDHEN and CDR2 SYDVKM. The specimen sequenced was PBMCs. The clonotype was recovered from a human donor in good health (CMV status not recorded). Some clones in this sample may be carry-over from other donors' samples. The chain couples TRBV28 to TRBJ2-5; TRBD2 is a possible D gene (5 bases). CDR3 nucleotides: TGTGCCAGCAGTTTACCGGGGAACCAAATGGGCCAGTACTTC. It translates to CASSLPGNQMGQYF.